These 32 T cell receptor beta chains share one sample of origin, sequenced in a study of blood T cell repertoires in COVID-19 (dated by TCRdb to 2020 to 2021). Library construction relied on the immunoSEQ multiplex PCR assay. The table was pulled from immuneACCESS by TCRdb, which kept in-frame rearrangements only. Such tables lose some clones; where checked, under half of the loss comes from unresolved V genes, and the rest has no known cause. Within this sample are roughly 250,000 clones, with approximately 88% of them counted one time only. Of the sample, about 3.1% falls within the top ten clones. Sequencing was performed on PBMCs or T cells enriched from blood (not recorded which). These receptors were taken from a middle-aged woman who had been exposed to COVID-19.

The chain employs TRBV15 and TRBJ1-1, with a possible D match to TRBD1 (5 bases). CDR3 length: 15 amino acids. Germline assignment: CDR1 LNHNV and CDR2 YYDKDF (reference sequence). V lost 2 bases, J lost 0 bases, and 10 bases lay in between. CDR3 in amino acids: CATSRQGGMNTEAFF. The CDR3 DNA is TGTGCCACCAGCAGACAGGGTGGAATGAACACTGAAGCTTTCTTT.

As regards this clone: The sample contains more than one DNA sequence encoding this CDR3. The J gene is TRBJ2-1, the V gene TRBV27; TRBD2 aligns across 11 bases. CDR1 is MNHEY, CDR2 SMNVEV, per germline (reference sequence). V lost 5 bases and J lost 2; bases outside the gene matches: 5. CDR3 size: 16 residues. CDR3 sequence reads: CASSLGTSGTYNEQFF. CDR3 nucleotides: TGTGCCAGCAGTCTTGGGACTAGCGGAACCTACAATGAGCAGTTCTTC.

The V gene is TRBV3-1 (or the pseudogene TRBV3-2), the J gene TRBJ1-6, with a weak D call TRBD1 (5 bases). Deletions cut 0 bases from V and 7 bases from J, with 10 bases between. CDR1 and CDR2 (germline): LGHDT, YNNKEL (reference sequence). The CDR3 length is 15 residues. The CDR3 bases are TGTGCCAGCAGCCAAGATAGGGGCAGAAATTCACCCCTCCACTTT. This codes for CASSQDRGRNSPLHF.

The chain combines TRBV28 with TRBJ2-1; 15 bases are a match to TRBD2. The germline V gene encodes CDR1 MDHEN and CDR2 SYDVKM. The CDR3 extends over 15 amino acids. Losses at the gene ends were 6 bases for V and 9 bases for J; bases not matched to a gene: 6. CDR3 sequence reads: CASSGTSGGLGEQFF. As DNA, the CDR3 is TGTGCCAGCAGCGGGACTAGCGGGGGGTTAGGTGAGCAGTTCTTC. The full variable domain, completed using reference TRBV28 and TRBJ2-1, is DVKVTQSSRYLVKRTGEKVFLECVQDMDHENMFWYRQDPGLGLRLIYFSYDVKMKEKGDIPEGYSVSREKKERFSLILESASTNQTSMYLCASSGTSGGLGEQFFGPGTRLTVL.

This chain connects TRBV24-1 to TRBJ1-5, with 9 bases identical to TRBD1. This CDR3 has 14 residues. Germline values: CDR1 KGHDR, CDR2 SFDVKD. V lost 2 bases and J lost 7; bases outside the gene matches: 2. CDR3 in amino acids: CATSDSQGAQPQHF. As DNA, the CDR3 is TGTGCCACCAGTGATTCACAGGGGGCCCAGCCCCAGCATTTT.

V is TRBV7-2 and J is TRBJ2-7, with D perhaps TRBD1 (5 bases). The V end was cut by 2 bases, the J end by 3 bases, with 8 bases between. From germline, CDR1 is SGHTA and CDR2 FQGNSA. This CDR3 region has 13 residues. This CDR3 reads CASSLPGYYEQYF. DNA for the CDR3: TGTGCCAGCAGCTTACCAGGGTACTACGAGCAGTACTTC.

This chain joins TRBV19 and TRBJ1-2; tentatively, D is TRBD1 (6 bases). The CDR3 length is 18 residues. Trimming took 5 bases from V and 0 from J, leaving 22 bases between them. Germline-derived CDR1 and CDR2 are LNHDA and SQIVND (reference sequence). CDR3 loop: CASSVLGQRILSNYGYTF. CDR3 coding DNA: TGTGCCAGTAGTGTACTCGGACAGCGAATCTTATCTAACTATGGCTACACCTTC.

CDR3 sequence (DNA): TGTGCCAGCAGTGTTACAGGGAATGAGCAGTTCTTC. It translates to CASSVTGNEQFF. This chain connects TRBV28 to TRBJ2-1; a possible D gene is TRBD1 (6 bases). Germline assignment: CDR1 MDHEN and CDR2 SYDVKM. V lost 5 bases and J lost 7, with 9 bases in between. This CDR3 has 12 residues. The whole variable domain, remainder taken from reference TRBV28 and TRBJ2-1, is DVKVTQSSRYLVKRTGEKVFLECVQDMDHENMFWYRQDPGLGLRLIYFSYDVKMKEKGDIPEGYSVSREKKERFSLILESASTNQTSMYLCASSVTGNEQFFGPGTRLTVL.

The V and J genes are TRBV4-2 and TRBJ2-3; TRBD2 is a possible D gene (6 bases). Germline values: CDR1 LGHNA, CDR2 YNFKEQ. This CDR3 is 15 amino acids long. V dropped 1 base and J dropped 5 bases, with 13 bases sitting between them. The CDR3 nucleotides read TGTGCCAGCAGCCAAGCCGGGAGTGCTGGAGATACGCAGTATTTT. Translating gives CASSQAGSAGDTQYF.

The CDR3 region has the DNA TGTGCCAGCAGACACCTAGAAGGCAATGAGCAGTTCTTC. It yields the protein CASRHLEGNEQFF. The chain has TRBV12-3 or TRBV12-4 and TRBJ2-1; D gene uncertain. The CDR3 is 13 amino acids. V lost 6 bases and J lost 6, with 12 bases in between.

J is TRBJ1-3 and V is TRBV3-1 (or the pseudogene TRBV3-2); 7 bases map to TRBD1. Per the germline V gene, CDR1 is LGHDT and CDR2 is YNNKEL (reference sequence). CDR3 length: 14 residues. Losses at the gene ends were 5 bases for V and 2 bases for J; bases not matched to a gene: 3. As DNA, the CDR3 is TGTGCCAGCAGCATACAGGGGCCTGGAAACACCATATATTTT. Translated, it gives CASSIQGPGNTIYF.

The chain combines TRBV6-2 or TRBV6-3 with TRBJ2-3, with 7 bases that match TRBD2. Germline trimming cut 2 bases from V and 5 bases from J; bases unmatched to any gene: 19. The CDR3 sequence is 19 residues long. Germline CDR1 reads MNHEY; CDR2 reads SVGEGT. CDR3 sequence (DNA): TGTGCCAGCAGTTACCCTCGGTCGGGCGGGAGATTTTCGAAAGATACGCAGTATTTT. Its protein is CASSYPRSGGRFSKDTQYF.

V and J are TRBV4-2 and TRBJ2-2, with 7 bases fitting TRBD2. The CDR3 is 16 amino acids. The J segment lost 0 bases and the V segment lost 4 bases, leaving 5 bases of the junction unmatched. The germline gives CDR1 LGHNA, CDR2 YNFKEQ. In DNA, the CDR3 is TGTGCCAGCAGCCCACTAGCGCGGTCGAACACCGGGGAGCTGTTTTTT. Protein: CASSPLARSNTGELFF.

To note about this clone: Other DNA sequences in this sample translate to the same CDR3. The genes are TRBV5-4 and TRBJ1-4; 8 bases agree with TRBD1. V shed 4 bases, J shed 8 bases, and the junction held 7 bases outside the gene matches. This CDR3 contains 14 residues. Germline lookup yields CDR1 SGHNT and CDR2 YYREEE (reference sequence). CDR3 region: CASSPGQGREKLFF. The CDR3 DNA is TGTGCCAGCAGCCCCGGACAGGGCCGGGAAAAACTGTTTTTT.

This clone was seen once. The genes are TRBV3-1 (or the pseudogene TRBV3-2) and TRBJ1-6; TRBD1 aligns across 10 bases. From germline, CDR1 is LGHDT and CDR2 YNNKEL (reference sequence). CDR3 length: 16 residues. V was pared by 3 bases and J by 7 bases, with 6 bases of the junction left unmatched. CDR3 coding DNA: TGTGCCAGCAGCCAGTCTCCGGGACAGGGGAATTCACCCCTCCACTTT. Translation: CASSQSPGQGNSPLHF.

This clone was picked up one time. V usage is TRBV28 and J usage is TRBJ2-5, with 7 bases fitting TRBD1. Germline V gene sequence: CDR1 MDHEN, CDR2 SYDVKM. This CDR3 contains 16 residues. Unmatched junction bases numbered 9, after V lost 1 base and J lost 4 bases. As DNA, the CDR3 is TGTGCCAGCAGTTTATTAAGACAGGGTTTCGGAGAGACCCAGTACTTC. This encodes CASSLLRQGFGETQYF.

V and J are TRBV25-1 and TRBJ2-6; 7 bases are shared with TRBD1. Germline assignment: CDR1 MGHDK and CDR2 SYGVNS. This CDR3 has 18 amino acids. V shed 8 bases and J 0 bases; nucleotides not matched to a gene: 13. CDR3 sequence: CASGEQGLPHSGANVLTF. For the CDR3, the DNA is TGTGCCAGCGGAGAACAGGGGCTTCCTCACTCTGGGGCCAACGTCCTGACTTTC. The variable domain in full, with the rest retrieved from reference TRBV25-1 and TRBJ2-6, is EADIYQTPRYLVIGTGKKITLECSQTMGHDKMYWYQQDPGMELHLIHYSYGVNSTEKGDLSSESTVSRIRTEHFPLTLESARPSHTSQYLCASGEQGLPHSGANVLTFGAGSRLTVL.

This rearrangement joins TRBV23-1 to TRBJ1-2, with a possible D match to TRBD1 (5 bases). TRBV23-1 has ORF status, its function being uncertain. Trimming took off 0 bases at V and 4 bases at J, with 15 bases between the two ends. The CDR3 extends over 16 amino acids. The CDR3 coding sequence is TGCGCCAGCAGTCAATCGGTCCAGGGCATTTTCTATGGCTACACCTTC. Translated, it gives CASSQSVQGIFYGYTF.

The chain couples TRBV7-8 to TRBJ1-2; TRBD1 matches 9 bases. The CDR3 is made up of 16 amino acids. CDR1 and CDR2 from the germline V gene are SGHVS and FQNEAQ. The V gene end was trimmed by 6 bases and the J gene end by 0 bases; junction bases not matched to a gene: 8. CDR3 in DNA: TGTGCCAGCAGTCGCCGGGACAGGGCGGCTAACTATGGCTACACCTTC. It is translated as CASSRRDRAANYGYTF.

This clone showed up just a few times. J is TRBJ2-7 and V is TRBV19, with no clear D. CDR3 length equals 15 residues. V shed 4 bases and J shed 5 bases, with 18 bases lying between them. Germline CDR1 is LNHDA and CDR2 is SQIVND (reference sequence). CDR3 amino acids: CASSSSLRSRDEQYV. For the CDR3, the DNA is TGTGCCAGTAGTAGCTCCCTTAGGAGCCGAGACGAGCAGTACGTC.

This rearrangement joins TRBV7-9 to TRBJ2-7; possible D gene TRBD2, 6 bases. The CDR3 contains 15 residues. The V end was cut by 4 bases, the J end by 0 bases, with 13 bases between. The germline V gene encodes CDR1 SEHNR and CDR2 FQNEAQ (reference sequence). In DNA, the CDR3 is TGTGCCAGCAGCTCCCCGGGGGTCCCCTCCTACGAGCAGTACGTC. Encoded protein: CASSSPGVPSYEQYV.

V is TRBV6-4 and J is TRBJ2-1; 14 nucleotides agree with TRBD2. There are 16 residues in the CDR3. The J segment lost 9 bases and the V segment lost 8 bases, leaving 12 bases of the junction unmatched. CDR1 and CDR2 (germline): MRHNA, SNTAGT. The CDR3 DNA reads as TGTGCCAGCCGACTAGCGGGGGGGCCGAATTTGGGTGAGCAGTTCTTC. Translation gives CASRLAGGPNLGEQFF.

The chain is built from TRBV30 and TRBJ2-1; D uncertain. Trimming cost V 8 bases and J 3 bases, with 8 bases left between them. The CDR3 has 11 residues. CDR1 is GTSNPN and CDR2 is SVGIG in the germline V gene (reference sequence). CDR3 in DNA: TGTGCCCGGACCGTCTACAATGAGCAGTTCTTC. Protein product: CARTVYNEQFF.

The J gene is TRBJ2-1, the V gene TRBV29-1, with D possibly being TRBD1 (5 bases). This CDR3 has 14 amino acids. Deletions cut 5 bases from V and 2 bases from J, with 13 bases between. CDR1 SQVTM and CDR2 ANQGSEA come from the germline V gene. CDR3 region: CSVTDSRTYNEQFF. CDR3 DNA sequence: TGCAGCGTTACCGACAGCCGTACCTACAATGAGCAGTTCTTC.

V gene TRBV19 combines with J gene TRBJ1-6, with D tentatively TRBD1 (5 bases). Germline CDR1 reads LNHDA; CDR2 reads SQIVND (reference sequence). This CDR3 region has 16 residues. Between the trimmed V and J ends, which lost 3 bases and 9 bases, there was a span of 18 bases. CDR3 residues: CASSIRRDGRGSPLHF. The CDR3 DNA reads as TGTGCCAGTAGTATCCGCAGGGATGGAAGAGGTTCACCCCTCCACTTT. Complete variable domain (other parts from reference TRBV19 and TRBJ1-6): DGGITQSPKYLFRKEGQNVTLSCEQNLNHDAMYWYRQDPGQGLRLIYYSQIVNDFQKGDIAEGYSVSREKKESFPLTVTSAQKNPTAFYLCASSIRRDGRGSPLHFGNGTRLTVT.

This chain links TRBV3-1 (or the pseudogene TRBV3-2) with TRBJ1-2; no firm D call. In germline, CDR1 is LGHDT, CDR2 YNNKEL (reference sequence). V lost 4 bases and J lost 8, with 11 bases in between. The CDR3 has 12 amino acids. The chain's CDR3 is CASSRREDGYTF. CDR3 bases: TGTGCCAGCAGCCGGAGGGAGGACGGCTACACCTTC.

V is TRBV28 and J is TRBJ2-1, with 11 bases that match TRBD2. The CDR3 is 16 amino acids. The V gene's germline CDR1 is MDHEN and CDR2 SYDVKM. With V trimmed by 1 base and J by 4 bases, 3 bases remained unmatched. CDR3 nucleotides: TGTGCCAGCAGTTTATTCACTAGCGGGAGTTACAATGAGCAGTTCTTC. Its translation: CASSLFTSGSYNEQFF.

The rearrangement joins TRBV19 to TRBJ2-3, with 8 positions matching TRBD1. The V and J ends lost 6 bases and 6 bases, in that order; junction bases with no gene match: 2. The CDR3 is made up of 12 amino acids. Germline lookup yields CDR1 LNHDA and CDR2 SQIVND (reference sequence). The CDR3 region is CASSRQGDTQYF. The CDR3 coding sequence is TGTGCCAGTAGCCGACAGGGGGATACGCAGTATTTT.

This chain links TRBV5-1 with TRBJ2-7, with TRBD1 as a possible D gene (6 bases). From germline, CDR1 is SGHRS and CDR2 YFSETQ. CDR3 length: 16 amino acids. V dropped 4 bases and J dropped 5 bases, with 22 bases sitting between them. The CDR3: CASSPRDGLKGDEQYF. CDR3 nucleotides: TGCGCCAGCAGCCCCCGTGACGGACTTAAGGGGGACGAGCAGTACTTC. The full variable domain, rest sourced from reference TRBV5-1 and TRBJ2-7, is KAGVTQTPRYLIKTRGQQVTLSCSPISGHRSVSWYQQTPGQGLQFLFEYFSETQRNKGNFPGRFSGRQFSNSRSEMNVSTLELGDSALYLCASSPRDGLKGDEQYFGPGTRLTVT.

The chain employs TRBV19 and TRBJ1-2; tentative D call: TRBD1 (5 bases). This CDR3 comprises 13 residues. Germline values: CDR1 LNHDA, CDR2 SQIVND (reference sequence). V was pared by 3 bases and J by 8 bases, with 13 bases between. The CDR3 here is CASSMMTETGYTF. Here the CDR3 DNA reads TGTGCCAGTAGTATGATGACAGAAACGGGCTACACCTTC.

The chain is built from TRBV19 and TRBJ1-1; no clear D. The CDR3 is made up of 13 amino acids. The V gene lost 3 bases and the J gene lost 1 base, with 6 bases spanning the gap. Germline V gene data show CDR1 as LNHDA and CDR2 as SQIVND (reference sequence). For the CDR3, the DNA is TGTGCCAGTAGTATCTTCCGGAACACTGAAGCTTTCTTT. It is translated as CASSIFRNTEAFF. The entire variable domain, with the rest obtained from reference TRBV19 and TRBJ1-1, is as follows: DGGITQSPKYLFRKEGQNVTLSCEQNLNHDAMYWYRQDPGQGLRLIYYSQIVNDFQKGDIAEGYSVSREKKESFPLTVTSAQKNPTAFYLCASSIFRNTEAFFGQGTRLTVV.

The chain combines TRBV2 with TRBJ2-1; D gene unclear. V shed 0 bases and J shed 0 bases, with 6 bases lying between them. This CDR3 contains 15 residues. The germline V gene encodes CDR1 SNHLY and CDR2 FYNNEI. CDR3 sequence (DNA): TGTGCCAGCAGTGAAGCGGCAAGCTCCTACAATGAGCAGTTCTTC. As protein: CASSEAASSYNEQFF.